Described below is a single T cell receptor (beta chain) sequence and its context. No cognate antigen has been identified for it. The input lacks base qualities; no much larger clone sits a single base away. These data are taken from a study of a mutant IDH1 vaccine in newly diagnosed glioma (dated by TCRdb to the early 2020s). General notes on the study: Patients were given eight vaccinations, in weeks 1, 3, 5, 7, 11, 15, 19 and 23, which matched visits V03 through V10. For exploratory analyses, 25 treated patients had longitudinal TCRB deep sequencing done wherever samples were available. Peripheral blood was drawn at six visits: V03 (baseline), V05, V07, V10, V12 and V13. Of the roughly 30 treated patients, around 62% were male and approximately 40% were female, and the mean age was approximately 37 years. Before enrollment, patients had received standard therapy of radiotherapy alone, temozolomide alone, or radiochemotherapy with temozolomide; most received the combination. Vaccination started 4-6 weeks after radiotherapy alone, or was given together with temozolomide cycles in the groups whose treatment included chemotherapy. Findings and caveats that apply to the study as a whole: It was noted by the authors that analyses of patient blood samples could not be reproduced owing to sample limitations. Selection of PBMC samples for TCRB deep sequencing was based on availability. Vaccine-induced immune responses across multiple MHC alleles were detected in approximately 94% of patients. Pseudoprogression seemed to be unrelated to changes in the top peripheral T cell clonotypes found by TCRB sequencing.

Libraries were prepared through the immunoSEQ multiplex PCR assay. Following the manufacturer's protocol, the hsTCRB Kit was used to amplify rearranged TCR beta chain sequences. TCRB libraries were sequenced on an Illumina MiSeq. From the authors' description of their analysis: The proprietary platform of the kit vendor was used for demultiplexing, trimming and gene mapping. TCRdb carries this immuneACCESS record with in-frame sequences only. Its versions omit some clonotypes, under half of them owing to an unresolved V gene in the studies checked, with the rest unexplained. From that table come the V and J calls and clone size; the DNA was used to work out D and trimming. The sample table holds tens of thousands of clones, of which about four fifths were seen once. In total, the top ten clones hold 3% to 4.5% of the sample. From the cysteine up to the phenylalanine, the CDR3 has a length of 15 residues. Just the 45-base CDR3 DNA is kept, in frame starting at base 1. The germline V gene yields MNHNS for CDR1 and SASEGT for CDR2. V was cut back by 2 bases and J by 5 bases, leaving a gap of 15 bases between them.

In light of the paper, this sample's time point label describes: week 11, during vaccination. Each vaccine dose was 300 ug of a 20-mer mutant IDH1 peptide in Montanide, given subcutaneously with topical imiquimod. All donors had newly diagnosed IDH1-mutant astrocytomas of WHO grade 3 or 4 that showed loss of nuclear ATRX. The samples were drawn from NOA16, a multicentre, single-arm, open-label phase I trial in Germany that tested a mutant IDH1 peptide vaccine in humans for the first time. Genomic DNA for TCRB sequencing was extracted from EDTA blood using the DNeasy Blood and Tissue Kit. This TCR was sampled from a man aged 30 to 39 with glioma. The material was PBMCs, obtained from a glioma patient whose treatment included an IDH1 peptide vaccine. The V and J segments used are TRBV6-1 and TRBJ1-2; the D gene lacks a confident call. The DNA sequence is TGTGCCAGCAGTGAATCCTACGGTCAACGATATGGCTACACCTTC. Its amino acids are CASSESYGQRYGYTF.